This TCR beta chain was observed in a study of blood T cell repertoires in COVID-19. Study-level background: COVID-19 samples from acute and convalescent phases originated in the United States, Italy and Spain. Sources were T cells, B-cell-depleted T cells, or PBMCs; the material itself was cDNA or gDNA.

From germline, CDR1 is LGHNA and CDR2 YNFKEQ. Trimming cost V 1 base and J 6 bases; bases outside gene matches: 4. The CDR3 is 16 residues long. Profiling relied on immunoSEQ multiplex PCR, and the TCRdb table lists in-frame clones only, not all of them. In the table there are 150,000 or so clones, 84% of which are singletons. The sample was peripheral blood. The sequence derives from a man younger than 35 with active or convalescent COVID-19. The rearrangement links TRBV4-2 to TRBJ2-3; 13 bases are a match to TRBD2. In DNA, the CDR3 is TGTGCCAGCAGCCAAGTGGGACTAGCGGGATCGGATACGCAGTATTTT. Translated: CASSQVGLAGSDTQYF.